The 24 T cell receptor beta chains below all came from one sample that was sequenced in a study of T-cell reconstitution after alpha-beta-depleted transplantation in children. TCRbeta library preparation incorporated unique molecular identifiers. One entry per CDR3 protein results from TCRdb running MiXCR on the PCR reads. The top ten clones hold approximately 5.4% of a sample with about 460,000 distinct CDR3 sequences, under 15% of them seen once. The material was PBMCs from the stem cell graft donor, obtained from the stem cell graft. Source of these receptors: a human donor who donated a stem cell graft to a child with combined immunodeficiency.

This sequence joins TRBV12-3 or TRBV12-4 and TRBJ1-3; D is possibly TRBD1 (5 bases). Trimming stripped 6 bases from V and 3 bases from J, with 12 bases between. CDR3 length: 14 residues. The CDR3 nucleotides are TGTGCCAGCAGGCGTCAGGGAAATGGAAACACCATATATTTT. It codes for CASRRQGNGNTIYF.

This clonotype appeared a few times. This sequence joins TRBV7-2 and TRBJ2-4; D might be TRBD2 (6 bases). The CDR3 is 15 residues long. Trimming removed 1 base from V and 7 bases from J, with 14 bases in between. Germline CDR1 and CDR2: SGHTA and FQGNSA. The DNA for the CDR3 is TGTGCCAGCAGCTTAGGAGGAGGGAGTCAGAACATTCAGTACTTC. Protein: CASSLGGGSQNIQYF.

This chain joins TRBV7-9 and TRBJ2-5; D may be TRBD2 (7 bases). The CDR3 covers 16 residues. Germline CDR1 is SEHNR and CDR2 is FQNEAQ (reference sequence). The germline V and J ends were trimmed by 2 bases and 4 bases, with 17 bases remaining between them. The DNA for the CDR3 is TGTGCCAGCAGCTTATCTCGACTAGCACAGGGAGAGACCCAGTACTTC. This sequence encodes CASSLSRLAQGETQYF. The variable domain in full, completed from reference TRBV7-9 and TRBJ2-5, reads DTGVSQNPRHKITKRGQNVTFRCDPISEHNRLYWYRQTLGQGPEFLTYFQNEAQLEKSRLLSDRFSAERPKGSFSTLEIQRTEQGDSAMYLCASSLSRLAQGETQYFGPGTRLLVL.

V and J are TRBV27 and TRBJ2-7, with D unresolved. In germline, CDR1 is MNHEY, CDR2 SMNVEV (reference sequence). V lost 5 bases, J lost 1 base, and 12 bases lay in between. The CDR3 is 14 amino acids. Written as DNA, the CDR3 is TGTGCCAGCAGTGTAGACGGCTTGTCCTACGAGCAGTACTTC. Its protein product is CASSVDGLSYEQYF.

CDR3 sequence reads: CASSSSGDSSEQYF. The CDR3 DNA reads TGTGCCAGCAGTTCCTCTGGGGACAGTTCCGAGCAGTACTTC. The chain carries TRBV12-3 or TRBV12-4 and TRBJ2-7; the match to TRBD1 covers 7 bases. The length of the CDR3 is 14 residues. Trimming at V came to 4 bases and at J to 6 bases, leaving 9 bases not matched to a gene.

The chain recombines TRBV27 with TRBJ2-7; D might be TRBD2 (5 bases). The CDR3 loop spans 15 amino acids. The V end was cut by 5 bases, the J end by 3 bases, with 17 bases between. Looked up from germline, CDR1 is MNHEY and CDR2 is SMNVEV (reference sequence). CDR3 protein: CASSPLQFGVYEQYF. CDR3 bases: TGTGCCAGCAGTCCCCTCCAGTTCGGGGTCTACGAGCAGTACTTC.

This clonotype was observed a few times. The V gene is TRBV10-3, the J gene TRBJ2-4; D is possibly TRBD1 (6 bases). Trimming left V 0 bases short and J 0 bases short, with 9 bases between. This CDR3 has 16 amino acids. Germline-derived CDR1 and CDR2 are ENHRY and SYGVKD. The CDR3 sequence is CAISESGQLAKNIQYF. In DNA form, the CDR3 reads TGTGCCATCAGTGAGTCGGGACAACTAGCCAAAAACATTCAGTACTTC.

The gene calls are TRBV2 and TRBJ2-1; 9 bases are shared with TRBD2. Losses at the gene ends were 1 base for V and 9 bases for J; bases not matched to a gene: 7. Looked up from germline, CDR1 is SNHLY and CDR2 is FYNNEI. There are 15 residues in the CDR3. CDR3 sequence reads: CASSEVAGGQGEQFF. As DNA, the CDR3 is TGTGCCAGCAGTGAAGTCGCGGGGGGGCAGGGTGAGCAGTTCTTC.

This chain uses TRBV5-1 with TRBJ2-2, with TRBD2 matching over 9 bases. Germline V lookup: CDR1 SGHRS, CDR2 YFSETQ. The CDR3 has 17 residues. J gave up 2 bases and V 4 bases, and 9 bases lay outside the gene matches. The CDR3 nucleotides read TGCGCCAGCAGCCAGGATCCGACTAGCGGAAACACCGGGGAGCTGTTTTTT. It is translated as CASSQDPTSGNTGELFF.

The V gene is TRBV27, the J gene TRBJ2-1; D uncertain. The CDR3 contains 12 residues. Germline assignment: CDR1 MNHEY and CDR2 SMNVEV (reference sequence). The V gene lost 4 bases and the J gene lost 10 bases, with 11 bases spanning the gap. The CDR3 DNA reads as TGTGCCAGCAGTTCCTCTAGGGTCGAGCAGTTCTTC. Its protein product is CASSSSRVEQFF.

This clonotype was detected many times. The chain has TRBV11-2 and TRBJ2-2; maybe TRBD1 (5 bases). The CDR3 has 15 residues. V was cut by 3 bases and J by 3 bases, with 11 bases left in between. The germline gives CDR1 SGHAT, CDR2 FQNNGV. The CDR3 sequence: CASSFGRAHTGELFF. The DNA for the CDR3 is TGTGCCAGCAGCTTTGGCAGGGCTCACACCGGGGAGCTGTTTTTT.

This clonotype was counted between two and nine times. The V call is TRBV27, the J call TRBJ1-6; the D is unclear. Germline lookup yields CDR1 MNHEY and CDR2 SMNVEV (reference sequence). This CDR3 has 14 residues. V lost 1 base, J lost 6 bases, and 7 bases lay in between. The CDR3 DNA reads as TGTGCCAGCAGTTTATTGGGCGGTAATTCACCCCTCCACTTT. Encoded protein: CASSLLGGNSPLHF.

This clonotype was observed a few times. This chain joins TRBV11-2 and TRBJ2-7, with 9 bases fitting TRBD2. CDR3 length: 15 residues. The germline V gene has CDR1 SGHAT and CDR2 FQNNGV. Trimming cost V 5 bases and J 1 base; bases outside gene matches: 6. The CDR3 coding sequence is TGTGCCAGCAGCCTAGGACTAGCGAGATCCTACGAGCAGTACTTC. Amino acid sequence: CASSLGLARSYEQYF.

This chain uses TRBV12-3 or TRBV12-4 with TRBJ1-1, with D perhaps TRBD1 (5 bases). Trimming removed 1 base at V and 6 bases at J, with 9 bases between. The CDR3 has 13 amino acids. The CDR3, as DNA: TGTGCCAGCAGTTTAGTCAGGGCCGCTGAAGCTTTCTTT. This translates into CASSLVRAAEAFF.

There are many counts of this clonotype. V usage is TRBV29-1 and J usage is TRBJ2-5; 10 bases match TRBD2. The CDR3 is made up of 15 amino acids. J was trimmed by 5 bases and V by 3 bases; bases with no gene match: 9. From germline, CDR1 is SQVTM and CDR2 ANQGSEA. Written as DNA, the CDR3 is TGCAGCGTTGAGTCGGCGCCTAGCGGGAGCGAGACCCAGTACTTC. Translating gives CSVESAPSGSETQYF. The full variable domain, in which reference TRBV29-1 and TRBJ2-5 provide the parts outside the CDR3, is SAVISQKPSRDICQRGTSLTIQCQVDSQVTMMFWYRQQPGQSLTLIATANQGSEATYESGFVIDKFPISRPNLTFSTLTVSNMSPEDSSIYLCSVESAPSGSETQYFGPGTRLLVL.

The chain is built from TRBV5-1 and TRBJ2-1, with TRBD1 matching 7 bases. This CDR3 comprises 16 residues. J lost 3 bases, V lost 4 bases, and 10 bases had no gene match. Germline CDR1 SGHRS, CDR2 YFSETQ. The CDR3 region is CASSLSEGAGYNEQFF. Written as DNA, the CDR3 is TGCGCCAGCAGCCTCTCCGAGGGGGCGGGCTACAATGAGCAGTTCTTC.

The chain carries TRBV11-2 and TRBJ2-7; no definite D call. Trimming stripped 3 bases from V and 6 bases from J, with 9 bases between. The CDR3 consists of 12 residues. CDR1 and CDR2 from the germline V gene are SGHAT and FQNNGV. The CDR3: CASSLHTGEQYF. The CDR3 nucleotides are TGTGCCAGCAGCTTGCACACGGGCGAGCAGTACTTC.

This clonotype has ten or more counts. The V and J genes are TRBV12-3 or TRBV12-4 and TRBJ2-3; D gene uncertain. The CDR3 has 14 residues. V was pared by 3 bases and J by 0 bases, with 7 bases between. The CDR3 region has the DNA TGTGCCAGCAGTTTCAGTCCTAGCACAGATACGCAGTATTTT. Its translation: CASSFSPSTDTQYF.

This clonotype showed up just a few times. The chain combines TRBV5-1 with TRBJ2-1; 16 bases are shared with TRBD2. The V segment lost 0 bases and the J segment 1 base; nucleotides outside the gene matches: 7. Germline CDR1 is SGHRS and CDR2 is YFSETQ. The CDR3 totals 20 residues. The CDR3 loop is CASSLVGLAGGPDSYNEQFF. The CDR3 DNA reads TGCGCCAGCAGCTTGGTGGGACTAGCGGGAGGGCCGGATTCCTACAATGAGCAGTTCTTC.

This clonotype showed up many times. One junction end disagrees with the germline gene, perhaps due to a read error. V gene TRBV12-3 or TRBV12-4 combines with J gene TRBJ2-7; possibly TRBD1 for D (6 bases). CDR3 length: 14 amino acids. In nucleotides, the CDR3 is TGTGCCAGCAGTCCGTTACAGGGCTCCTTCGAGCAGTACTTC. The encoded protein is CASSPLQGSFEQYF.

On this clonotype: At one end, the junction sequence differs from germline, possibly due to a read error. The chain employs TRBV2 and TRBJ2-3, with 8 bases that match TRBD2. Germline V lookup: CDR1 SNHLY, CDR2 FYNNEI. The CDR3 length is 19 residues. CDR3 sequence (DNA): TGTACCAGCAGCCTCTCCCGGACTAGCCTTTTAAGACCCACAGATACGCAGTATTTT. This gives the protein CTSSLSRTSLLRPTDTQYF.

The rearrangement links TRBV7-6 to TRBJ2-5, with TRBD1 identical over 8 bases. The germline gives CDR1 SGHVS, CDR2 FNYEAQ. The V gene end was trimmed by 1 base and the J gene end by 2 bases; junction bases not matched to a gene: 3. The CDR3 loop spans 15 amino acids. The CDR3 sequence is CASSLGQGAQETQYF. In DNA, the CDR3 is TGTGCCAGCAGCTTAGGGCAGGGGGCTCAAGAGACCCAGTACTTC. Drawing the rest from reference TRBV7-6 and TRBJ2-5, the complete variable domain is GAGVSQSPRYKVTKRGQDVALRCDPISGHVSLYWYRQALGQGPEFLTYFNYEAQQDKSGLPNDRFSAERPEGSISTLTIQRTEQRDSAMYRCASSLGQGAQETQYFGPGTRLLVL.

This clonotype has at least ten counts. This rearrangement joins TRBV29-1 to TRBJ2-1; possibly TRBD1 for D (6 bases). This CDR3 region has 15 residues. Trimming removed 5 bases from V and 2 bases from J, with 16 bases in between. Germline V gives CDR1 SQVTM, CDR2 ANQGSEA. The DNA of the CDR3 is TGCAGCGTTCAAAAACAGGGACCTCCCTACAATGAGCAGTTCTTC. Translation: CSVQKQGPPYNEQFF.

This clonotype appeared a few times. The genes are TRBV7-9 and TRBJ2-5; D ambiguous. V was shortened by 2 bases and J by 3 bases, with 4 bases between the two germline ends. Germline V gene lookup returns CDR1 SEHNR and CDR2 FQNEAQ (reference sequence). The length of the CDR3 is 12 residues. The CDR3 region is CASSLQEETQYF. The CDR3 DNA reads as TGTGCCAGCAGCTTACAAGAAGAGACCCAGTACTTC. Filled out from reference TRBV7-9 and TRBJ2-5, the complete variable domain reads DTGVSQNPRHKITKRGQNVTFRCDPISEHNRLYWYRQTLGQGPEFLTYFQNEAQLEKSRLLSDRFSAERPKGSFSTLEIQRTEQGDSAMYLCASSLQEETQYFGPGTRLLVL.